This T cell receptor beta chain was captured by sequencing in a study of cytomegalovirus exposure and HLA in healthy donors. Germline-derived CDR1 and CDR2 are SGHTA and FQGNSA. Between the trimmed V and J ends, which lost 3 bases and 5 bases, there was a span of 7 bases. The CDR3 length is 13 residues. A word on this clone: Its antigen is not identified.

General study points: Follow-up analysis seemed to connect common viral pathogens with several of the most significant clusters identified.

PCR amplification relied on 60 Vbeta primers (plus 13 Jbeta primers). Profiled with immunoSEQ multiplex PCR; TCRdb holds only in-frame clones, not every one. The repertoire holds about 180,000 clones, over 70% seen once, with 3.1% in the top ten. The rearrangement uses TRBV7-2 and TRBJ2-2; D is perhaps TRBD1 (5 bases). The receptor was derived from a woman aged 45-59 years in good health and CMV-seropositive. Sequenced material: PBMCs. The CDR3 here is CASSFPGTGELFF. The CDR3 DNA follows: TGTGCCAGCAGCTTCCCAGGGACCGGGGAGCTGTTTTTT.